This TCR beta chain was obtained from a study of blood T cells in healthy people across ages. This CDR3 region has 15 residues. V gave up 10 bases and J gave up 5 bases, with 23 bases separating them. Germline assignment: CDR1 MGHDK and CDR2 SYGVNS. PCR was performed a second time for about 6 to 12 cycles using a sample-barcoded 5' primer and a J-beta primer mix. TCRdb re-derived calls from the 5' RACE reads in MiXCR, one entry per CDR3 protein. Here the sample spans approximately 780,000 distinct CDR3 sequences, more than 25% being singletons. The same data also contributed to another study, on T cells of mothers and their children.

This TCR derives from a boy younger than 18 in good health. The source material was blood. The chain is built from TRBV25-1 and TRBJ1-2, with D maybe TRBD1 (6 bases). CDR3 protein: CATLSAGAKRYGYTF. The CDR3 DNA reads TGTGCCACTCTCTCTGCGGGGGCGAAGAGGTATGGCTACACCTTC.